The 29 T cell receptor beta chains below all came from one sample that was sequenced in a study of blood T cell repertoires in COVID-19. Sequencing used immunoSEQ multiplex PCR; TCRdb keeps in-frame clones, though not all of them. The table has approximately 90,000 clones, about 74% seen once. The sample taken for sequencing was peripheral blood. The source of these receptors is a human donor in a cohort sampled during active COVID-19.

The gene calls are TRBV7-2 and TRBJ2-2; 9 bases line up with TRBD2. Germline CDR1 SGHTA, CDR2 FQGNSA. This CDR3 spans 16 amino acids. The V and J ends lost 1 base and 7 bases, in that order; junction bases with no gene match: 7. CDR3 in amino acids: CASSLGRGRAGGELFF. CDR3 nucleotides: TGTGCCAGCAGCTTAGGGCGCGGGAGGGCCGGCGGGGAGCTGTTTTTT.

This sequence joins TRBV7-9 and TRBJ1-1, with a possible D match to TRBD1 (6 bases). The ends were cut back, 5 bases at V and 3 bases at J, with 10 bases in the middle. This CDR3 is built from 13 residues. Germline CDR1 SEHNR, CDR2 FQNEAQ (reference sequence). The CDR3 DNA follows: TGTGCCAGCAGCCCTAACAGGGACACTGAAGCTTTCTTT. Its protein is CASSPNRDTEAFF.

This clone was counted ten times or more. The chain uses TRBV27 and TRBJ1-5, with D possibly matching TRBD1 (6 bases). The CDR3 totals 14 residues. In germline, CDR1 is MNHEY, CDR2 SMNVEV (reference sequence). V lost 3 bases and J 6 bases, leaving 12 bases between the germline ends. CDR3 amino acids: CASSFSRGGQPQHF. The CDR3 bases are TGTGCCAGCAGTTTCAGCAGGGGCGGTCAGCCCCAGCATTTT.

The chain carries TRBV11-2 and TRBJ2-1, with D perhaps matching TRBD2 (5 bases). Germline CDR1 SGHAT, CDR2 FQNNGV. The CDR3 runs 13 residues. Deletions cut 1 base from V and 8 bases from J, with 9 bases between. The CDR3: CASSLGRVYEQFF. The CDR3 DNA is TGTGCCAGCAGCTTAGGGCGGGTGTATGAGCAGTTCTTC.

The chain joins TRBV5-6 to TRBJ2-2, with 10 bases lining up with TRBD2. CDR1 SGHDT and CDR2 YYEEEE come from the germline V gene. J was trimmed by 1 base and V by 6 bases; bases with no gene match: 15. The CDR3 extends over 19 amino acids. In nucleotides, the CDR3 is TGTGCCAGCAATTACTTACTAGGACTAGCGGCGGGGAACACCGGGGAGCTGTTTTTT. It specifies CASNYLLGLAAGNTGELFF.

This chain connects TRBV5-1 to TRBJ2-3; D may be TRBD2 (5 bases). Germline-derived CDR1 and CDR2 are SGHRS and YFSETQ. The length of the CDR3 is 13 residues. Trimming removed 0 bases at V and 6 bases at J, with 8 bases between. In DNA form, the CDR3 reads TGCGCCAGCAGCTTGGGCCCGGGGGATACGCAGTATTTT. Translating gives CASSLGPGDTQYF.

The chain carries TRBV13 and TRBJ2-5; 7 bases align to TRBD2. The CDR3 is 16 amino acids. Germline loops: CDR1 PRHDT, CDR2 FYEKMQ (reference sequence). V trimming: 0 bases; J trimming: 1 base; junction bases outside the gene matches: 5. This CDR3 is CASSLGLAATQETQYF. CDR3 nucleotides: TGTGCCAGCAGCTTAGGGCTAGCGGCGACCCAAGAGACCCAGTACTTC. Drawing the rest from reference TRBV13 and TRBJ2-5, the complete variable domain is AAGVIQSPRHLIKEKRETATLKCYPIPRHDTVYWYQQGPGQDPQFLISFYEKMQSDKGSIPDRFSAQQFSDYHSELNMSSLELGDSALYFCASSLGLAATQETQYFGPGTRLLVL.

The V call is TRBV6-2 or TRBV6-3, the J call TRBJ1-5; D is ambiguous. The CDR3 has 14 residues. Germline V gene sequence: CDR1 MNHEY, CDR2 SVGEGT. Trimming removed 2 bases from V and 1 base from J, with 6 bases in between. The CDR3 sequence is CASSYVRSNQPQHF. The CDR3 DNA reads as TGTGCCAGCAGTTACGTTCGGAGCAATCAGCCCCAGCATTTT.

V and J are TRBV7-8 and TRBJ1-1; D gene unclear. Looked up from germline, CDR1 is SGHVS and CDR2 is FQNEAQ. The CDR3 is 13 amino acids. V was shortened by 5 bases and J by 1 base, with 8 bases between the two germline ends. The CDR3 protein is CASSHGGNTEAFF. CDR3 in DNA: TGTGCCAGCAGCCACGGAGGGAACACTGAAGCTTTCTTT.

The chain recombines TRBV7-9 with TRBJ1-4; D not resolved. Germline V gives CDR1 SEHNR, CDR2 FQNEAQ (reference sequence). CDR3 size: 13 residues. The ends were cut back, 3 bases at V and 8 bases at J, with 10 bases in the middle. The CDR3 DNA reads TGTGCCAGCAGCTTGACGGGAACCGAAAAACTGTTTTTT. Translating it yields CASSLTGTEKLFF.

About this clone itself: One end of the junction is discordant with germline, which a read error may explain. This chain connects TRBV5-1 to TRBJ2-1, with D possibly TRBD2 on 6 matching bases. The CDR3 totals 13 residues. CDR1 is SGHRS, CDR2 YFSETQ, per germline. The CDR3 sequence is CASSRRLENEHFF. The CDR3 DNA is TGCGCCAGCAGCCGCCGACTAGAAAATGAGCATTTCTTC.

J is TRBJ2-6 and V is TRBV13, with TRBD1 identical over 8 bases. V dropped 5 bases and J dropped 0; count of bases not matched to a gene: 9. The CDR3 runs to 18 residues. Germline CDR1 and CDR2: PRHDT and FYEKMQ (reference sequence). The CDR3 nucleotides are TGTGCCAGCAGCCCGAGGACAGGGTTAAACTCTGGGGCCAACGTCCTGACTTTC. Its protein product is CASSPRTGLNSGANVLTF.

This chain connects TRBV4-3 to TRBJ1-3; no clear D. Per the germline V gene, CDR1 is LGHNA and CDR2 is YSLEER. V was pared by 0 bases and J by 8 bases, with 8 bases between. The CDR3 is 13 residues long. The CDR3 nucleotides are TGCGCCAGCAGCCAAGATCGGGGAGACACCATATATTTT. Encoded protein: CASSQDRGDTIYF.

The chain uses TRBV28 and TRBJ1-2; tentatively, D is TRBD1 (6 bases). CDR3 length: 15 residues. Per germline, CDR1 MDHEN and CDR2 SYDVKM. V was clipped by 7 bases and J by 6 bases, with 21 bases between them. This CDR3 is CASIPTAGARNGYTF. The DNA of the CDR3 is TGTGCCAGCATACCCACCGCGGGGGCGAGGAATGGCTACACCTTC.

J is TRBJ2-1 and V is TRBV9; 7 bases line up with TRBD1. CDR3 length equals 15 residues. Germline trimming cut 3 bases from V and 4 bases from J; bases unmatched to any gene: 7. The V gene's germline CDR1 is SGDLS and CDR2 YYNGEE. CDR3 DNA: TGTGCCAGCAGCGGAGCCGGGACAGATTACAATGAGCAGTTCTTC. This gives the protein CASSGAGTDYNEQFF.

J is TRBJ2-1 and V is TRBV3-1 (or the pseudogene TRBV3-2), with 9 bases that match TRBD2. The CDR3 has 15 amino acids. Germline V gene sequence: CDR1 LGHDT, CDR2 YNNKEL (reference sequence). The CDR3 loop reads CDIFGREGRKSEQFF. CDR3 nucleotides: TGTGACATATTTGGGCGGGAGGGCCGTAAGAGTGAGCAGTTCTTC.

The chain couples TRBV5-4 to TRBJ1-2, with a tentative D call TRBD1 (6 bases). The germline CDR1 and CDR2 sequences are SGHNT and YYREEE (reference sequence). The CDR3 runs to 12 residues. V was shortened by 3 bases and J by 8 bases, with 11 bases between the two germline ends. The DNA of the CDR3 is TGTGCCAGCAGCTCGGACAGTCTCGGCTACACCTTC. This sequence encodes CASSSDSLGYTF.

This rearrangement joins TRBV18 to TRBJ2-7, with D possibly being TRBD1 (6 bases). The V gene's germline CDR1 is KGHSH and CDR2 LQKENI. There are 14 residues in the CDR3. V was clipped by 3 bases and J by 4 bases, with 13 bases between them. In DNA form, the CDR3 reads TGTGCCAGCTCACCTGGAACAGGGTTATACGAGCAGTACTTC. Encoded protein: CASSPGTGLYEQYF.

The gene calls are TRBV19 and TRBJ2-6; weak D call: TRBD2 (6 bases). CDR3 length equals 15 residues. Germline CDR1 LNHDA, CDR2 SQIVND (reference sequence). The germline V and J ends were trimmed by 1 base and 11 bases, with 15 bases remaining between them. In nucleotides, the CDR3 is TGTGCCAGTAGTATAGGGTTCGGGAGCCCGTACGTCCTGACTTTC. It is translated as CASSIGFGSPYVLTF.

The CDR3 DNA sequence: TGTGCCAGCAGCCCCCGGGGGAGGGCGGACACCGGGGAGCTGTTTTTT. Translating gives CASSPRGRADTGELFF. The chain joins TRBV7-9 to TRBJ2-2; 7 nucleotides align to TRBD2. Germline CDR1 and CDR2: SEHNR and FQNEAQ (reference sequence). The length of the CDR3 is 16 residues. The ends lost 5 bases at V and 3 bases at J; junction bases unmatched: 9.

For this clone: The conserved final phenylalanine or tryptophan is absent from the CDR3, which likely points to a read error. Because the CDR3's place on the DNA is in doubt, the DNA is left out and the CDR3 is given as listed by TCRdb. The J gene is TRBJ2-7, the V gene TRBV2; the DNA was not compared with TRBD2, the D call given in the table. Inclusive of both ends, the CDR3 amounts to 12 amino acids. Germline values: CDR1 SNHLY, CDR2 FYNNEI. The CDR3 loop reads CASSEALRDLSL.

J is TRBJ2-7 and V is TRBV5-4; 9 nucleotides line up with TRBD1. J gave up 6 bases and V 6 bases, and 10 bases lay outside the gene matches. This CDR3 region has 14 residues. In germline, CDR1 is SGHNT, CDR2 YYREEE (reference sequence). The CDR3 loop reads CASTTGGVGSEQYF. The CDR3 DNA sequence: TGTGCCAGCACCACAGGGGGCGTAGGTTCCGAGCAGTACTTC.

The rearrangement links TRBV7-9 to TRBJ2-3, with TRBD2 as a possible D gene (7 bases). Deletions cut 5 bases from V and 2 bases from J, with 17 bases between. Germline CDR1 reads SEHNR; CDR2 reads FQNEAQ (reference sequence). The CDR3 spans 16 residues. Here the CDR3 DNA reads TGTGCCAGCAGCCCAGGGAGGGGGGAAATCACAGATACGCAGTATTTT. Amino acid sequence: CASSPGRGEITDTQYF.

This clone came up a few times. For the CDR3, the DNA is TGTGCCAGCAGTTTCAATAACTATGGCTACACCTTC. Residues: CASSFNNYGYTF. The chain uses TRBV28 and TRBJ1-2, with no clear D. The CDR3 spans 12 residues. CDR1 MDHEN and CDR2 SYDVKM come from the germline V gene. The V end lost 3 bases, the J end lost 1 base, and 3 bases lay between the germline ends.

The chain employs TRBV7-2 and TRBJ2-1; 15 nucleotides align to TRBD2. Germline-derived CDR1 and CDR2 are SGHTA and FQGNSA. The V segment lost 6 bases and the J segment 9 bases; nucleotides outside the gene matches: 3. The CDR3 totals 14 residues. The CDR3 loop reads CASSSGLAGGEQFF. The CDR3 DNA reads TGTGCCAGCAGTTCGGGACTAGCGGGAGGTGAGCAGTTCTTC. The whole variable domain, filled in from reference TRBV7-2 and TRBJ2-1, reads GAGVSQSPSNKVTEKGKDVELRCDPISGHTALYWYRQSLGQGLEFLIYFQGNSAPDKSGLPSDRFSAERTGGSVSTLTIQRTQQEDSAVYLCASSSGLAGGEQFFGPGTRLTVL.

This rearrangement joins TRBV19 to TRBJ2-1; D might be TRBD2 (6 bases). This CDR3 is 15 amino acids long. Germline assignment: CDR1 LNHDA and CDR2 SQIVND (reference sequence). V gave up 3 bases and J gave up 4 bases, with 13 bases separating them. The CDR3 spells CASSMGGVGYNEQFF. The CDR3 DNA reads as TGTGCCAGTAGTATGGGGGGAGTGGGATACAATGAGCAGTTCTTC.

J is TRBJ2-4 and V is TRBV3-1 (or the pseudogene TRBV3-2); 8 bases map to TRBD1. The CDR3 runs 16 residues. The germline CDR1 and CDR2 sequences are LGHDT and YNNKEL (reference sequence). The V gene end was trimmed by 1 base and the J gene end by 0 bases; junction bases not matched to a gene: 2. In DNA, the CDR3 is TGTGCCAGCAGCCAAGGGACAGGGCTAGCCAAAAACATTCAGTACTTC. Residues: CASSQGTGLAKNIQYF.

The rearrangement uses TRBV27 and TRBJ1-4; D is unclear. V lost 3 bases, J lost 3 bases, and 11 bases lay in between. CDR3 length equals 15 residues. Germline CDR1 and CDR2: MNHEY and SMNVEV (reference sequence). The CDR3 protein is CASSLMGRPNEKLFF. CDR3 bases: TGTGCCAGCAGTTTGATGGGCCGCCCTAATGAAAAACTGTTTTTT. The full variable domain, with the rest looked up from reference TRBV27 and TRBJ1-4, is EAQVTQNPRYLITVTGKKLTVTCSQNMNHEYMSWYRQDPGLGLRQIYYSMNVEVTDKGDVPEGYKVSRKEKRNFPLILESPSPNQTSLYFCASSLMGRPNEKLFFGSGTQLSVL.

The chain couples TRBV28 to TRBJ1-3, with no clear D. Germline V gene sequence: CDR1 MDHEN, CDR2 SYDVKM. Trimming left V 2 bases short and J 5 bases short, with 10 bases between. The CDR3 has 14 residues. CDR3 in DNA: TGTGCCAGCAGTTTAGGGAGAAACCGAAACACCATATATTTT. Translation: CASSLGRNRNTIYF.